This TCR beta chain was recorded in a study of blood T cell repertoires in COVID-19. This CDR3 is 13 amino acids long. Germline trimming cut 2 bases from V and 9 bases from J; bases unmatched to any gene: 6. Germline lookup yields CDR1 MNHEY and CDR2 SVGAGI. Source study methods: Amplifying reference gene primers gave estimates of nucleated cell counts. The protocol was immunoSEQ multiplex PCR, while the TCRdb copy is restricted to in-frame clones and leaves out a portion. The DNA gave D and trimming, while V, J and clone size come from that table. The sample has about 210,000 clones; about 90% are singletons.

The TCR sequence derives from a man under 40 with acute or convalescent COVID-19. The chain employs TRBV6-5 and TRBJ1-2; 7 nucleotides match TRBD1. The specimen was peripheral blood. CDR3: CASSYASRGRYTF. DNA for the CDR3: TGTGCCAGCAGTTACGCAAGTAGGGGGCGCTACACCTTC.